This TCR beta chain was profiled in a study of a mutant IDH1 vaccine in newly diagnosed glioma. As for the study in general: All eight of the vaccinations patients received fell in weeks 1, 3, 5, 7, 11, 15, 19 and 23. Most patients had received both radiotherapy and temozolomide, the prior options being radiotherapy, temozolomide, or both.

The repertoire was sequenced with immunoSEQ multiplex PCR; TCRdb's copy has only in-frame clones and lacks some. The sample has 40,000 to 60,000 clones, around four fifths seen once; the top ten hold 1.8%. This CDR3 has 15 amino acids. CDR1 is MNHEY, CDR2 SVGAGI, per germline. V lost 0 bases to trimming and J lost 3 bases, with 11 bases between them. Time point: week 5, during vaccination. All doses held 300 ug of mutant IDH1 20-mer peptide, with topical imiquimod. Each of the donors came in with new WHO grade 3 or 4 astrocytomas that were IDH1-mutant and ATRX-lost. Worth noting for this clone: As yet, its antigen is unknown.

This TCR derives from a middle-aged woman with glioma. The chain links TRBV6-5 to TRBJ1-2; D might be TRBD1 (5 bases). The sequenced sample was PBMCs, obtained from a glioma patient whose treatment included an IDH1 peptide vaccine. CDR3: CASSYSGGGDYGYTF. The CDR3 region has the DNA TGTGCCAGCAGTTACTCGGGCGGAGGGGACTATGGCTACACCTTC.